The 31 T cell receptor beta chains below were found in one sample sequenced in a study of cytomegalovirus exposure and HLA in healthy donors. The PCR was carried out with 60 Vbeta primers and 13 Jbeta primers. Data came from immunoSEQ multiplex PCR; TCRdb stores just in-frame clones and leaves some out. The data hold about 100,000 clones, with around 62% observed a single time. Sequencing input: PBMCs. These receptors were collected from a young man in good health and CMV-seropositive.

This clone was found a few times. The chain is built from TRBV4-1 and TRBJ2-2; 7 bases align to TRBD2. Trimming cost V 3 bases and J 4 bases; bases outside gene matches: 8. The germline V gene encodes CDR1 MGHRA and CDR2 YSYEKL. The CDR3 has 16 amino acids. The CDR3 nucleotides are TGCGCCAGCAGCCACCCCGGGACTACACTCACCGGGGAGCTGTTTTTT. Encoded protein: CASSHPGTTLTGELFF.

CDR3 DNA sequence: TGTGCTAGTGGTTTGTCGACGGGCGGGGACACTGAAGCTTTCTTT. This translates into CASGLSTGGDTEAFF. This rearrangement joins TRBV12-5 to TRBJ1-1, with D unresolved. Trimming removed 2 bases at V and 3 bases at J, with 13 bases between. Germline CDR1 and CDR2: LGHNT and FRNRAP. The CDR3 sequence is 15 residues long.

The rearrangement uses TRBV7-9 and TRBJ2-7, with 10 bases fitting TRBD2. The V and J ends lost 6 bases and 2 bases, in that order; junction bases with no gene match: 13. There are 17 residues in the CDR3. Germline CDR1 and CDR2: SEHNR and FQNEAQ (reference sequence). Here the CDR3 DNA reads TGTGCCAGCAGTTACTTTCCCAGCGGGGGGGCCCCCTACGAGCAGTACTTC. This sequence encodes CASSYFPSGGAPYEQYF.

The CDR3 coding sequence is TGTGCCAGCAGTTACAGTCAGGGCGGCAATCAGCCCCAGCATTTT. Its protein product is CASSYSQGGNQPQHF. The V gene is TRBV6-5, the J gene TRBJ1-5; perhaps TRBD1 as D (5 bases). The CDR3 extends over 15 amino acids. Germline V gene lookup returns CDR1 MNHEY and CDR2 SVGAGI. V was cut by 2 bases and J by 2 bases, with 10 bases left in between.

V gene TRBV6-5 combines with J gene TRBJ1-5; the D is unclear. Germline loops: CDR1 MNHEY, CDR2 SVGAGI. CDR3 size: 13 residues. Trimming stripped 10 bases from V and 2 bases from J, with 12 bases between. CDR3 in DNA: TGTGCCACCGGAGGGTGGGGCAATCAGCCCCAGCATTTT. It yields the protein CATGGWGNQPQHF.

In its sample, this clone was seen a few times. This chain connects TRBV19 to TRBJ1-2, with 7 bases matching TRBD1. The germline V gene has CDR1 LNHDA and CDR2 SQIVND (reference sequence). The CDR3 runs 11 residues. Unmatched junction bases numbered 3, after V lost 10 bases and J lost 4 bases. The CDR3 sequence is CATGTAYGYTF. The CDR3, as DNA: TGTGCCACCGGGACAGCCTATGGCTACACCTTC.

J is TRBJ2-7 and V is TRBV6-5, with D possibly TRBD1 on 6 matching bases. V lost 2 bases, J lost 2 bases, and 10 bases lay in between. There are 14 residues in the CDR3. In germline, CDR1 is MNHEY, CDR2 SVGAGI. The CDR3 DNA is TGTGCCAGCAGTTACGGGGGCGTCCCCTACGAGCAGTACTTC. Protein sequence: CASSYGGVPYEQYF.

The chain recombines TRBV5-6 with TRBJ1-2, with TRBD1 as a possible D gene (6 bases). Germline-derived CDR1 and CDR2 are SGHDT and YYEEEE. The CDR3 is made up of 14 amino acids. The ends were cut back, 1 base at V and 7 bases at J, with 14 bases in the middle. The CDR3 coding sequence is TGTGCCAGCAGCTTGCTGGGGACATCGAGTGGCTACACCTTC. Translation gives CASSLLGTSSGYTF. Full variable domain (remainder filled in from reference TRBV5-6 and TRBJ1-2): DAGVTQSPTHLIKTRGQQVTLRCSPKSGHDTVSWYQQALGQGPQFIFQYYEEEERQRGNFPDRFSGHQFPNYSSELNVNALLLGDSALYLCASSLLGTSSGYTFGSGTRLTVV.

This clone has just a few counts. The same CDR3 also results from other DNA sequences found in this sample. The chain has TRBV9 and TRBJ2-5, with D possibly being TRBD1 (5 bases). Germline V CDR1 and CDR2: SGDLS, YYNGEE. V was trimmed by 0 bases and J by 2 bases, leaving 8 bases between them. CDR3 length: 14 amino acids. The CDR3 region is CASSVGTGQETQYF. In nucleotides, the CDR3 is TGTGCCAGCAGCGTAGGAACAGGTCAAGAGACCCAGTACTTC.

The genes are TRBV13 and TRBJ1-4; a possible D gene is TRBD1 (6 bases). The CDR3 has 15 residues. Germline CDR1 and CDR2: PRHDT and FYEKMQ (reference sequence). V was shortened by 6 bases and J by 6 bases, with 17 bases between the two germline ends. CDR3 bases: TGTGCCAGCAGAAAAACAGGGTCGCGGTATGAAAAACTGTTTTTT. This translates into CASRKTGSRYEKLFF. Variable domain in full (rest from reference TRBV13 and TRBJ1-4): AAGVIQSPRHLIKEKRETATLKCYPIPRHDTVYWYQQGPGQDPQFLISFYEKMQSDKGSIPDRFSAQQFSDYHSELNMSSLELGDSALYFCASRKTGSRYEKLFFGSGTQLSVL.

The rearrangement joins TRBV5-4 to TRBJ2-4; TRBD2 agrees at 7 bases. The CDR3 extends over 11 amino acids. Germline CDR1 is SGHNT and CDR2 is YYREEE (reference sequence). The V segment lost 5 bases and the J segment 9 bases; nucleotides outside the gene matches: 2. The CDR3 here is CASSGEGIQYF. The CDR3 DNA follows: TGTGCCAGCAGTGGGGAGGGCATTCAGTACTTC.

This sequence joins TRBV7-9 and TRBJ1-6; TRBD1 might be the D (5 bases). Germline V gene sequence: CDR1 SEHNR, CDR2 FQNEAQ (reference sequence). Trimming removed 4 bases at V and 10 bases at J, with 17 bases between. The CDR3 is 15 amino acids. CDR3: CASSSAGGVRSPLHF. CDR3 bases: TGTGCCAGCAGCTCCGCCGGGGGTGTAAGGTCACCCCTCCACTTT.

This clone has more than one count but fewer than ten. The chain uses TRBV19 and TRBJ1-2; no clear D gene. Trimming took 7 bases from V and 8 from J, leaving 14 bases between them. Germline CDR1 LNHDA, CDR2 SQIVND (reference sequence). The length of the CDR3 is 12 residues. This CDR3 reads CASTSGLEGYTF. Written as DNA, the CDR3 is TGTGCCAGTACGTCAGGTTTGGAAGGCTACACCTTC.

The CDR3: CASGLYSSYEQYF. CDR3 nucleotides: TGTGCTAGTGGCCTATATAGCTCCTACGAGCAGTACTTC. This rearrangement joins TRBV12-5 to TRBJ2-5; D is unclear. The better agreement between TRBJ2-7 and the DNA end casts doubt on the J call. Germline lookup yields CDR1 LGHNT and CDR2 FRNRAP. The CDR3 length is 13 residues.

This chain links TRBV9 with TRBJ2-1; D may be TRBD2 (6 bases). Trimming took 2 bases from V and 6 from J, leaving 9 bases between them. The CDR3 runs 13 residues. Germline V gene sequence: CDR1 SGDLS, CDR2 YYNGEE. The chain's CDR3 is CASSVQGGNEQFF. The CDR3 DNA reads TGTGCCAGCAGCGTGCAGGGAGGCAATGAGCAGTTCTTC.

CDR3 residues: CASSLQVTETQYF. The CDR3 region has the DNA TGTGCCAGCAGCTTGCAGGTGACGGAGACCCAGTACTTC. This chain joins TRBV5-4 and TRBJ2-5; no clear D. The length of the CDR3 is 13 residues. Between the trimmed V and J ends, which lost 1 base and 5 bases, there was a span of 9 bases. CDR1 is SGHNT and CDR2 is YYREEE in the germline V gene (reference sequence).

This clone appeared a single time. The chain joins TRBV19 to TRBJ2-1; 7 nucleotides match TRBD2. Losses at the gene ends were 8 bases for V and 2 bases for J; bases not matched to a gene: 6. The CDR3 is 14 amino acids. The germline gives CDR1 LNHDA, CDR2 SQIVND (reference sequence). CDR3 bases: TGTGCCAGTTCATGGGGGGGTGCCTACAATGAGCAGTTCTTC. It encodes CASSWGGAYNEQFF.

In DNA form, the CDR3 reads TGTGCCAGCAGACGGGGGTGGGCCGCTAGAGCCTACAATGAGCAGTTCTTC. Its translation is CASRRGWAARAYNEQFF. J is TRBJ2-1 and V is TRBV5-8; D possibly corresponds to TRBD2 (6 bases). The CDR3 is 17 amino acids. CDR1 is SGHTS and CDR2 is YDEGEE in the germline V gene. The ends were cut back, 5 bases at V and 2 bases at J, with 20 bases in the middle.

The chain uses TRBV13 and TRBJ2-5; TRBD2 matches at 14 bases. The assigned J gene may be wrong: the sequence end matches TRBJ2-7 better. The germline gives CDR1 PRHDT, CDR2 FYEKMQ (reference sequence). This CDR3 region has 16 residues. The CDR3 bases are TGTGCCAGCAGCCGGACTAGCGGGGGGTCTCCCTACGAGCAGTACTTC. Translation gives CASSRTSGGSPYEQYF.

This chain connects TRBV7-9 to TRBJ1-2; weak D call: TRBD1 (5 bases). V was trimmed by 5 bases and J by 6 bases, leaving 13 bases between them. Germline lookup yields CDR1 SEHNR and CDR2 FQNEAQ (reference sequence). CDR3 length: 13 amino acids. CDR3 protein: CASSPTAVNGYTF. The CDR3 region has the DNA TGTGCCAGCAGCCCGACAGCAGTCAATGGCTACACCTTC. Filled out from reference TRBV7-9 and TRBJ1-2, the complete variable domain reads DTGVSQNPRHKITKRGQNVTFRCDPISEHNRLYWYRQTLGQGPEFLTYFQNEAQLEKSRLLSDRFSAERPKGSFSTLEIQRTEQGDSAMYLCASSPTAVNGYTFGSGTRLTVV.

The rearrangement links TRBV6-5 to TRBJ2-5; 12 nucleotides align to TRBD2. J gave up 4 bases and V 6 bases, and 6 bases lay outside the gene matches. Looked up from germline, CDR1 is MNHEY and CDR2 is SVGAGI. The CDR3 loop spans 15 amino acids. CDR3 nucleotides: TGTGCCAGCAGACCTAGCGGGGGGGCACGAGAGACCCAGTACTTC. It translates to CASRPSGGARETQYF.

The rearrangement joins TRBV11-3 to TRBJ1-1, with a weak D call TRBD1 (5 bases). The germline gives CDR1 SGHNT, CDR2 YENEEA. V lost 5 bases and J lost 7, with 14 bases in between. The CDR3 loop spans 13 amino acids. Written as DNA, the CDR3 is TGTGCCAGCAGCCCCAATATGGGGGGTGAAGCTTTCTTT. Its protein is CASSPNMGGEAFF.

This clone has a handful of counts. The CDR3 spells CASSQTGEQYF. CDR3 bases: TGTGCCAGCAGCCAGACGGGGGAGCAGTACTTC. The chain uses TRBV5-6 and TRBJ2-7, with TRBD2 as a possible D gene (5 bases). Germline CDR1 SGHDT, CDR2 YYEEEE. V lost 4 bases to trimming and J lost 7 bases, with 9 bases between them. The CDR3 consists of 11 residues. Full variable domain (rest looked up from reference TRBV5-6 and TRBJ2-7): DAGVTQSPTHLIKTRGQQVTLRCSPKSGHDTVSWYQQALGQGPQFIFQYYEEEERQRGNFPDRFSGHQFPNYSSELNVNALLLGDSALYLCASSQTGEQYFGPGTRLTVT.

This clone has more than one count but fewer than ten. J is TRBJ1-2 and V is TRBV29-1, with 9 bases fitting TRBD1. Trimming at V came to 6 bases and at J to 4 bases, leaving 9 bases not matched to a gene. The CDR3 is 14 residues long. Germline assignment: CDR1 SQVTM and CDR2 ANQGSEA. This CDR3 reads CSVGAGTGTYGYTF. The DNA of the CDR3 is TGCAGCGTGGGGGCCGGGACAGGGACCTATGGCTACACCTTC.

The J gene is TRBJ2-2, the V gene TRBV29-1; possible D gene TRBD1, 5 bases. This CDR3 has 14 residues. The germline CDR1 and CDR2 sequences are SQVTM and ANQGSEA. V was clipped by 6 bases and J by 4 bases, with 15 bases between them. CDR3 loop: CSVDSGMSTGELFF. The CDR3 DNA sequence: TGCAGCGTAGACTCAGGGATGAGCACCGGGGAGCTGTTTTTT.

The chain joins TRBV5-1 to TRBJ1-1; 9 bases are a match to TRBD1. J gave up 4 bases and V 4 bases, and 8 bases lay outside the gene matches. There are 15 residues in the CDR3. CDR1 SGHRS and CDR2 YFSETQ come from the germline V gene. CDR3 DNA sequence: TGCGCCAGCAGCCCCTGGGGACAGGGCGGCACTGAAGCTTTCTTT. This encodes CASSPWGQGGTEAFF.

On this clone: One end of the junction is discordant with germline, which a read error may explain. The chain joins TRBV2 to TRBJ1-1; 8 bases line up with TRBD1. This CDR3 has 12 amino acids. Germline V gene lookup returns CDR1 SNHLY and CDR2 FYNNEI. The CDR3 nucleotides read TGTGCCAGCAGTAACAGGGGGACTGCAGCTTTCTTT. It translates to CASSNRGTAAFF. Complete variable domain (other parts from reference TRBV2 and TRBJ1-1): EPEVTQTPSHQVTQMGQEVILRCVPISNHLYFYWYRQILGQKVEFLVSFYNNEISEKSEIFDDQFSVERPDGSNFTLKIRSTKLEDSAMYFCASSNRGTAAFFGQGTRLTVV.

The chain combines TRBV18 with TRBJ2-2; D not resolved. The CDR3 spans 14 residues. V shed 3 bases and J shed 4 bases, with 9 bases lying between them. Germline loops: CDR1 KGHSH, CDR2 LQKENI. CDR3 nucleotide sequence: TGTGCCAGCTCACCCGGGTCACGCACCGGGGAGCTGTTTTTT. It translates to CASSPGSRTGELFF.

CDR3: CASSSTGGFEQYF. The CDR3, as DNA: TGTGCCAGCAGCTCGACAGGGGGTTTCGAGCAGTACTTC. V is TRBV7-3 and J is TRBJ2-7; the match to TRBD1 covers 9 bases. The CDR3 is 13 amino acids. Germline V gene lookup returns CDR1 SGHTA and CDR2 FQGTGA. The trim removed 4 bases at V and 6 bases at J, leaving 4 bases unmatched.

CDR3 sequence: CASRSGQGYDGYTF. The CDR3 DNA is TGTGCCAGCAGGTCAGGACAGGGGTACGACGGCTACACCTTC. This chain uses TRBV6-1 with TRBJ1-2; 9 bases match TRBD1. The CDR3 is 14 residues long. Per the germline V gene, CDR1 is MNHNS and CDR2 is SASEGT. The trim removed 6 bases at V and 8 bases at J, leaving 10 bases unmatched.

Points on this clone: Other DNA sequences in the sample encode the same CDR3. This sequence joins TRBV4-1 and TRBJ2-5; D is ambiguous. The germline gives CDR1 MGHRA, CDR2 YSYEKL. V lost 0 bases and J 3 bases, leaving 5 bases between the germline ends. The CDR3 covers 13 residues. The CDR3 region is CASSQDTEETQYF. The CDR3 coding sequence is TGCGCCAGCAGCCAAGACACAGAAGAGACCCAGTACTTC.